The sequence of this T cell receptor beta chain was determined in a study of OX40 agonist ivuxolimab in advanced cancers. At the level of the study: Those treated in dose escalation had hepatocellular carcinoma, melanoma, renal cell cancer or head and neck cancer. From roughly 20 to 90 years was the age range, with a mean of about 54 years, and about 83% were male. Study results and limitations: People who partly responded at 0.1-3.0 mg/kg had some of the least clonal expansion seen.

Measured with immunoSEQ multiplex PCR; TCRdb has only the in-frame clones, and not every one. The repertoire has tens of thousands of clones, 90% of them found once; the top ten carry under 0.6%. Points on this clone: The antigen is unknown.

Germline values: CDR1 SGHNT, CDR2 YYREEE (reference sequence). Trimming left V 0 bases short and J 2 bases short, with 6 bases between. CDR3 size: 14 residues. The chain recombines TRBV5-4 with TRBJ2-1; maybe TRBD2 (5 bases). The sequencing used CD4+ or CD8+ T cells sorted from blood, collected in a trial of the OX40 agonist ivuxolimab. The TCR originated in an adult with an advanced solid tumor such as melanoma, head and neck, liver or kidney cancer. DNA of the CDR3: TGTGCCAGCAGCTTGGCACTAGCCTACAATGAGCAGTTCTTC. Translated: CASSLALAYNEQFF.